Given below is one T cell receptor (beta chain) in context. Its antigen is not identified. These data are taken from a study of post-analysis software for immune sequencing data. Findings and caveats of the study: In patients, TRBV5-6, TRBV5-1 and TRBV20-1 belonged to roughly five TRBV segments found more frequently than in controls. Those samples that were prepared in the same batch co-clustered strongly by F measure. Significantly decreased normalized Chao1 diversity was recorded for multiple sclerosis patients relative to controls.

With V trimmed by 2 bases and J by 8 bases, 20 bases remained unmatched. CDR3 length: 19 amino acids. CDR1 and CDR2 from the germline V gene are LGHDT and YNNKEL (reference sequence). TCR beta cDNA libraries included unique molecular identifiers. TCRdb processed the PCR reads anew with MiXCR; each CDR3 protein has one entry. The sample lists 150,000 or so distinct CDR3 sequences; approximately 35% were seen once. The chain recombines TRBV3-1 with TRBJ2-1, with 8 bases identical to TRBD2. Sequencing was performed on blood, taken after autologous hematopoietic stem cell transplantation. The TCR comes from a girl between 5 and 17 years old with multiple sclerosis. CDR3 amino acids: CASSQITLSGSAERDEQFF. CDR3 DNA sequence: TGTGCCAGCAGCCAAATAACCCTCAGCGGGAGCGCGGAACGCGATGAGCAGTTCTTC.